A single sample is the source of the 6 T cell receptor beta chains below, sequenced in a study of blood T cell repertoires in COVID-19. Assay: immunoSEQ multiplex PCR; the TCRdb copy retains only in-frame clones and omits some. The sample has a few hundred thousand clones, 82% seen once. The sequenced material came from peripheral blood. The receptors stem from a woman in her sixties or seventies with COVID-19, enrolled during active disease.

The chain has TRBV12-3 or TRBV12-4 and TRBJ1-1; D perhaps matches TRBD1 (5 bases). The CDR3 spans 12 residues. The V and J ends lost 5 bases and 8 bases respectively, with 12 bases between them. CDR3 loop: CASSHSSGEAFF. The DNA for the CDR3 is TGTGCCAGCAGTCATTCGTCAGGGGAAGCTTTCTTT.

The V gene is TRBV15, the J gene TRBJ2-7; TRBD1 aligns across 10 bases. Per the germline V gene, CDR1 is LNHNV and CDR2 is YYDKDF (reference sequence). The V gene end was trimmed by 3 bases and the J gene end by 2 bases; junction bases not matched to a gene: 4. This CDR3 region has 15 residues. The CDR3 nucleotides are TGTGCCACCAGCAGCCGGGACAGGGGCACCTACGAGCAGTACTTC. It codes for CATSSRDRGTYEQYF.

The gene calls are TRBV28 and TRBJ2-1; 8 nucleotides line up with TRBD2. Germline CDR1 MDHEN, CDR2 SYDVKM. This CDR3 is built from 16 residues. The trim removed 6 bases at V and 0 bases at J, leaving 7 bases unmatched. The CDR3 nucleotides read TGTGCCAGCAGGCCTAGCGGGCTCCGCTCCTACAATGAGCAGTTCTTC. Its translation: CASRPSGLRSYNEQFF.

The rearrangement joins TRBV12-3 or TRBV12-4 to TRBJ1-1; TRBD1 is a possible D gene (6 bases). With 5 bases removed from V and 10 bases from J, the gap between germline ends came to 14 bases. The CDR3 sequence is 12 residues long. The chain's CDR3 is CASSRSDRRAFF. CDR3 nucleotides: TGTGCCAGCAGTCGATCGGACAGACGAGCTTTCTTT.

This chain joins TRBV5-1 and TRBJ2-1; D possibly corresponds to TRBD2 (6 bases). The CDR3 extends over 17 amino acids. Trimming took 2 bases from V and 3 from J, leaving 18 bases between them. Germline V CDR1 and CDR2: SGHRS, YFSETQ. The CDR3 region is CASSLPLAAGRYNEQFF. The DNA of the CDR3 is TGCGCCAGCAGCTTACCCCTAGCAGCGGGTCGCTACAATGAGCAGTTCTTC. The full variable domain, in which reference TRBV5-1 and TRBJ2-1 provide the parts outside the CDR3, is KAGVTQTPRYLIKTRGQQVTLSCSPISGHRSVSWYQQTPGQGLQFLFEYFSETQRNKGNFPGRFSGRQFSNSRSEMNVSTLELGDSALYLCASSLPLAAGRYNEQFFGPGTRLTVL.

This chain joins TRBV5-8 and TRBJ2-1, with a tentative D call TRBD2 (5 bases). The CDR3 loop spans 15 amino acids. Germline V lookup: CDR1 SGHTS, CDR2 YDEGEE. Trimming took 1 base from V and 2 from J, leaving 10 bases between them. CDR3 amino acids: CASSLRRTAYNEQFF. In DNA, the CDR3 is TGTGCCAGCAGCTTGAGGAGGACCGCCTACAATGAGCAGTTCTTC. Full variable domain (missing parts from reference TRBV5-8 and TRBJ2-1): EAGVTQSPTHLIKTRGQQATLRCSPISGHTSVYWYQQALGLGLQFLLWYDEGEERNRGNFPPRFSGRQFPNYSSELNVNALELEDSALYLCASSLRRTAYNEQFFGPGTRLTVL.